The T cell receptor (beta chain) described here comes from a study of T cell responses to AZD1222 COVID-19 vaccine. Study context: Researchers grouped second doses given at about 4 or about 12 weeks into one pool. Study-wide results and limits: Vaccine-associated CD4 TCRs spanned spike, dominant at 160-218 and 743-854. White British ancestry dominated among donors, who included more females, and clonal diversity was possibly underestimated.

The method was immunoSEQ multiplex PCR; TCRdb's version includes in-frame clones alone and lacks a portion of them. The data contain under 200,000 clones, 90% of them seen just once; the ten biggest clones take up over 1.2%. Concerning this clone itself: Its antigen remains unidentified.

The CDR3 length is 12 residues. Trimming cost V 5 bases and J 5 bases; bases outside gene matches: 2. Germline values: CDR1 LNHDA, CDR2 SQIVND (reference sequence). The input for sequencing was peripheral blood, taken on day 0 of AZD1222 vaccination. The rearrangement joins TRBV19 to TRBJ1-1; TRBD1 aligns across 7 bases. This TCR came from an adult in good health. CDR3 nucleotides: TGTGCCAGTAGTGACAGGGTAACTGAAGCTTTCTTT. Its protein is CASSDRVTEAFF. Supplemented by reference TRBV19 and TRBJ1-1, the full variable domain reads DGGITQSPKYLFRKEGQNVTLSCEQNLNHDAMYWYRQDPGQGLRLIYYSQIVNDFQKGDIAEGYSVSREKKESFPLTVTSAQKNPTAFYLCASSDRVTEAFFGQGTRLTVV.